The TCR beta chain described here comes from a study of CD8+CD57+ T cells in acquired aplastic anemia. CDR3 length: 16 residues. Germline CDR1 and CDR2: SEHNR and FQNEAQ (reference sequence). V was trimmed by 2 bases and J by 4 bases, leaving 15 bases between them. In this sample, this clonotype turned up many times. The study profiled TCR beta VDJ and CDR3 using genomic DNA as template. A single record per CDR3 protein comes from TCRdb applying MiXCR to the reads. The sample has some 220,000 distinct CDR3 sequences; 30% to 40% are singletons. Input material: sorted CD4+, CD8+, or CD8+CD57+ T cells (not recorded which) from PBMCs. The chain links TRBV7-9 to TRBJ1-5; D gene uncertain. The clonotype comes from a human donor in good health, serving as a control. Here the CDR3 reads CASSLLRVRRNQPQHF. For the CDR3, the DNA is TGTGCCAGCAGCTTATTGAGGGTACGGAGGAATCAGCCCCAGCATTTT.